This T cell receptor beta chain comes out of a study of blood T cell repertoires in COVID-19 (dated by TCRdb to 2019 to 2021). Some background on the complete study: Samples covering the acute and convalescent phases of COVID-19 were provided by collaborators in the United States, Italy and Spain. The material from the prospective study consisted of cDNA or gDNA derived from T cells, B-cell-depleted T cells, or PBMCs. The dataset comprised deeply sampled blood TCRbeta repertoires from subjects exposed to, actively infected with, or recovered from COVID-19. The repertoires were made available in a free public database intended to serve as a resource for research on the immune response to SARS-CoV-2. The samples were drawn from the first 160 participants of the ongoing ImmuneRACE study and from some 1,300 subjects provided by 6 global collaborators. The sample metadata nearly always contained a de-identified subject ID, COVID-19 status, age in years and sex. Where HLA class I and class II types were available, the types were taken from metadata supplied by the sample provider, not from assay-based typing. Broader findings and caveats from the paper: The amount of clinical and demographic metadata varied by source and participant and was provided uncurated.

One collaborating source in Seattle enrolled patients during active infection and followed them longitudinally through the course of disease. The collaborating institutions used their own protocols to collect whole blood in K2EDTA tubes. For TCRbeta analysis, collaborators shipped samples in one of three forms: frozen whole blood, isolated PBMCs, or DNA extracted from either of those sample types. Including cysteine and phenylalanine, the CDR3 has 16 amino acids. Here the CDR3 DNA is all that survives: 48 bases in frame from base 1. CDR1 is given as SGHDT and CDR2 as YYEEEE, both from the germline V gene. Trimming accounts for 1 base at V and 2 bases at J, while the number of junction bases matched to no gene is 4. Points on this clone: The target of this receptor is not known. No much larger clonotype is one base removed from it; base qualities were not supplied.

TCRbeta CDR3 regions were amplified from genomic DNA by means of the immunoSEQ Assay, a bias-controlled multiplex PCR. In the paper's pipeline: Within the assay, amplification of reference gene primers was used to estimate how many nucleated cells each sample contained. To quantify the absolute abundance of each unique TCRbeta CDR3 rearrangement, sequence reads were collapsed and filtered. For each sample, productive Simpson clonality was calculated as the square root of Simpson's diversity index across productive rearrangements. In its TCRdb copy, this immuneACCESS table keeps in-frame sequences only and misses some clones. Where compared with another copy, unresolved V genes explain less than half of these, and the others have no known cause. From that table come the V and J calls and clone size; the DNA was used to work out D and trimming. Recorded for this sample are more than 300,000 clones; about 89% of them occurred a single time. Roughly a tenth of the sample is held by the ten biggest clonotypes.

The sequence was collected from a woman younger than 45 with COVID-19, enrolled during active disease. The sample was peripheral blood. The chain is encoded by TRBV5-6 joined to TRBJ2-7, with 12 central nucleotides matching TRBD2. The encoded CDR3 is CASSLLLAGGPYEQYF. The DNA reads TGTGCCAGCAGCTTGTTGCTAGCGGGAGGGCCCTACGAGCAGTACTTC.